This T cell receptor beta chain appears in the sequencing data of a study of T-cell memory formation after mild COVID-19. Background on the study: TCR clusters were mostly donor specific.

TCRdb re-analysed the 5' RACE reads in MiXCR, keeping a single row per CDR3 protein. The repertoire holds fewer than 300,000 distinct CDR3 sequences, with roughly 18% as singletons. V was cut by 0 bases and J by 2 bases, with 10 bases left in between. Germline CDR1 reads KGHDR; CDR2 reads SFDVKD. The CDR3 loop spans 15 amino acids. This TCR was recovered from a man between 18 and 29 years old who had mild COVID-19 (a few samples of this study predate the infection). Cell type and time point are not known. The sample taken for sequencing was PBMCs or a T cell subset sorted from them (not recorded which). The chain employs TRBV24-1 and TRBJ2-7; unclear D gene. The CDR3 bases are TGTGCCACCAGTGATTTGACGGACGCCCCCTACGAGCAGTACGTC. This gives the protein CATSDLTDAPYEQYV.